This T cell receptor (beta chain) derives from a study of blood T cell repertoires in COVID-19. In its sample, this clone was seen once. Repertoires were generated with immunoSEQ multiplex PCR, while TCRdb's copy carries only in-frame clones and drops some. There are about 200,000 clones in the sample; roughly four fifths occur only once, and less than 8.5% lies in the top ten. The study assigned cohorts using participant-reported clinical history. Per the germline V gene, CDR1 is LGHNA and CDR2 is YNFKEQ. The CDR3 extends over 18 amino acids. V was shortened by 2 bases and J by 6 bases, with 22 bases between the two germline ends.

The rearrangement joins TRBV4-2 to TRBJ2-2; TRBD1 is a possible D gene (5 bases). The specimen sequenced was PBMCs or T cells enriched from blood (not recorded which). The receptor was isolated from a man between 40 and 49 years old who had recovered from COVID-19. In DNA, the CDR3 is TGTGCCAGCAGCCAAATCTTTCTCAGGGCGGTAAGGGCCGGGGAGCTGTTTTTT. Its translation is CASSQIFLRAVRAGELFF.